Below, 29 T cell receptor beta chains from the same sample are listed, as sequenced in a study of T cells in Graves' hyperthyroidism and ophthalmopathy. Amplification of TCR beta CDR3 regions used RNA as the template. The study used the HTBI primer set for a first-round RT-PCR of the TCR CDR3. TCRdb processed the multiplex PCR reads anew with MiXCR; each CDR3 protein has one entry. The sample includes 540,000 or so distinct CDR3 sequences, 46% of them seen just once. What was sequenced was peripheral blood or thyroid tissue (not recorded which). These receptors came from an adult woman with Graves' disease, either hyperthyroidism or ophthalmopathy (not recorded which).

This sequence joins TRBV11-2 and TRBJ2-2; perhaps TRBD2 as D (6 bases). Germline V gives CDR1 SGHAT, CDR2 FQNNGV. V shed 8 bases and J shed 0 bases, with 22 bases lying between them. There are 18 residues in the CDR3. In DNA, the CDR3 is TGTGCCAGCTGCCCCAATCTTGGAGTAGCGGCGAACACCGGGGAGCTGTTTTTT. Protein product: CASCPNLGVAANTGELFF.

For the CDR3, the DNA is TGTGCCACCAGCATTACGGACAGGGGGAACTATGGCTACACCTTC. Translation: CATSITDRGNYGYTF. The gene calls are TRBV15 and TRBJ1-2, with 10 bases that match TRBD1. Trimming at V came to 4 bases and at J to 2 bases, leaving 4 bases not matched to a gene. The germline V gene has CDR1 LNHNV and CDR2 YYDKDF (reference sequence). CDR3 size: 15 residues. The full variable domain, its missing parts supplied by reference TRBV15 and TRBJ1-2, is DAMVIQNPRYQVTQFGKPVTLSCSQTLNHNVMYWYQQKSSQAPKLLFHYYDKDFNNEADTPDNFQSRRPNTSFCFLDIRSPGLGDTAMYLCATSITDRGNYGYTFGSGTRLTVV.

This clonotype was counted many times. J is TRBJ1-2 and V is TRBV5-5, with D perhaps matching TRBD1 (5 bases). The CDR3 extends over 13 amino acids. The V gene's germline CDR1 is SGHKS and CDR2 YYEKEE (reference sequence). V was pared by 4 bases and J by 7 bases, with 14 bases between. This chain's CDR3 is CASSELGQLGYTF. CDR3 bases: TGTGCCAGCAGCGAGCTAGGACAACTTGGCTACACCTTC.

The rearrangement joins TRBV20-1 to TRBJ2-5, with D perhaps being TRBD1 or TRBD2 (6 bases each). The CDR3 contains 14 residues. The germline gives CDR1 DFQATT, CDR2 SNEGSKA (reference sequence). Trimming stripped 6 bases from V and 5 bases from J, with 19 bases between. Written as DNA, the CDR3 is TGCAGTGCGCCGGGGGCCGGGAATATGGAGACCCAGTACTTC. Its translation is CSAPGAGNMETQYF.

About this clonotype itself: Sequence at one end of the junction differs from germline and may be a read error. This chain uses TRBV2 with TRBJ1-1; D unresolved. Germline V gene lookup returns CDR1 SNHLY and CDR2 FYNNEI. The CDR3 length is 12 residues. CDR3 amino acids: CTSSYSDNEAFF. CDR3 DNA: TGTACCAGCAGTTACTCCGACAATGAAGCTTTCTTT.

This chain links TRBV29-1 with TRBJ1-1, with D possibly TRBD1 on 6 matching bases. CDR1 is SQVTM and CDR2 is ANQGSEA in the germline V gene. The V end was cut by 7 bases, the J end by 5 bases, with 14 bases between. This CDR3 is 12 amino acids long. CDR3 coding DNA: TGCAGCGGCCGGGGGCTAGGGACTGAAGCTTTCTTT. It is translated as CSGRGLGTEAFF.

The gene calls are TRBV7-9 and TRBJ2-1, with TRBD1 matching 12 bases. The V gene's germline CDR1 is SEHNR and CDR2 FQNEAQ (reference sequence). The CDR3 contains 15 residues. V gave up 5 bases and J gave up 9 bases; unmatched junction bases: 8. CDR3 coding DNA: TGTGCCAGCAGCCACGATGGGACAGGGGGCGTTGAGCAGTTCTTC. Translating it yields CASSHDGTGGVEQFF.

The V call is TRBV4-2, the J call TRBJ2-5; 9 nucleotides line up with TRBD1. With 7 bases clipped from V and 6 bases from J, the junction kept 9 bases outside the gene matches. CDR1 and CDR2 from the germline V gene are LGHNA and YNFKEQ. The CDR3 loop spans 14 amino acids. The CDR3 protein is CASNVGQGRKTQYF. The DNA of the CDR3 is TGTGCCAGCAACGTGGGACAGGGTAGGAAGACCCAGTACTTC.

This clonotype was seen repeatedly, ten times or more. The chain joins TRBV19 to TRBJ2-7; 7 bases match TRBD1. The CDR3 contains 15 residues. From germline, CDR1 is LNHDA and CDR2 SQIVND (reference sequence). Trimming took 0 bases from V and 1 from J; bases not matched to a gene: 3. CDR3 DNA: TGTGCCAGTAGTATAGAAAGGGGGCAGTCCTACGAGCAGTACTTC. Translating gives CASSIERGQSYEQYF. Looking up the rest from reference TRBV19 and TRBJ2-7 gives the full variable domain: DGGITQSPKYLFRKEGQNVTLSCEQNLNHDAMYWYRQDPGQGLRLIYYSQIVNDFQKGDIAEGYSVSREKKESFPLTVTSAQKNPTAFYLCASSIERGQSYEQYFGPGTRLTVT.

This rearrangement joins TRBV7-6 to TRBJ1-6, with TRBD1 identical over 8 bases. There are 15 residues in the CDR3. Trimming took 5 bases from V and 7 from J; bases not matched to a gene: 7. Germline V gives CDR1 SGHVS, CDR2 FNYEAQ. CDR3 coding DNA: TGTGCCAGCAGCCCCCTGGACAGGGTCAATTCACCCCTCCACTTT. This sequence encodes CASSPLDRVNSPLHF.

In the case of this clonotype: A much larger clone lies one base from this, so it may be a read error. The chain has TRBV5-5 and TRBJ1-2, with D maybe TRBD1 (5 bases). The CDR3 has 14 residues. Trimming cost V 0 bases and J 8 bases, with 14 bases left between them. The germline V gene encodes CDR1 SGHKS and CDR2 YYEKEE (reference sequence). CDR3 coding DNA: TGTGCCAGCAGCTTGGACGGGGGAGTAGGAGGCTACACCTTC. Its protein product is CASSLDGGVGGYTF.

The chain links TRBV20-1 to TRBJ1-5, with unresolved D. Trimming removed 5 bases at V and 9 bases at J, with 17 bases between. The V gene's germline CDR1 is DFQATT and CDR2 SNEGSKA (reference sequence). CDR3 size: 13 residues. The CDR3 nucleotides are TGCAGTGCTTGGGGTAGCCAGTTGAGGCCCCAGCATTTT. Its protein is CSAWGSQLRPQHF.

The J gene is TRBJ1-2, the V gene TRBV29-1; no clear D gene. The CDR3 runs 13 residues. V lost 8 bases and J lost 5, with 18 bases in between. Germline assignment: CDR1 SQVTM and CDR2 ANQGSEA. The DNA of the CDR3 is TGCAGCTTAGCCGCGGGATCCGGATATGGCTACACCTTC. Translating gives CSLAAGSGYGYTF.

The V call is TRBV9, the J call TRBJ1-2, with 10 positions matching TRBD1. This CDR3 region has 18 residues. Germline CDR1 is SGDLS and CDR2 is YYNGEE. V shed 0 bases and J 2 bases; nucleotides not matched to a gene: 10. Written as DNA, the CDR3 is TGTGCCAGCAGCGTAGAGGGGACAGGGGTTCCTGGGAACTATGGCTACACCTTC. As protein: CASSVEGTGVPGNYGYTF. Complete variable domain (other parts from reference TRBV9 and TRBJ1-2): DSGVTQTPKHLITATGQRVTLRCSPRSGDLSVYWYQQSLDQGLQFLIQYYNGEERAKGNILERFSAQQFPDLHSELNLSSLELGDSALYFCASSVEGTGVPGNYGYTFGSGTRLTVV.

This clonotype was recorded at least ten times. The chain combines TRBV2 with TRBJ1-4; 7 bases agree with TRBD1. In germline, CDR1 is SNHLY, CDR2 FYNNEI. CDR3 length: 12 amino acids. Trimming took 9 bases from V and 4 from J; bases not matched to a gene: 2. The DNA of the CDR3 is TGTGCCAGTCAGGGGGTTAATGAAAAACTGTTTTTT. This sequence encodes CASQGVNEKLFF.

This clonotype was recorded at least ten times. The gene calls are TRBV10-2 and TRBJ2-7; D unclear. Germline CDR1 and CDR2: WSHSY and SAAADI. Trimming shortened V by 9 bases and J by 3 bases, and 6 bases separated the two germline ends. This CDR3 is 10 amino acids long. As DNA, the CDR3 is TGCGCCAGTAGAGGCTACGAGCAGTACTTC. It yields the protein CASRGYEQYF.

V is TRBV15 and J is TRBJ1-5; 8 bases align to TRBD1. The CDR3 extends over 15 amino acids. CDR1 and CDR2 (germline): LNHNV, YYDKDF (reference sequence). V was pared by 3 bases and J by 3 bases, with 4 bases of the junction left unmatched. CDR3 protein: CATSSDRGLNQPQHF. The DNA for the CDR3 is TGTGCCACCAGCAGCGACAGGGGACTCAATCAGCCCCAGCATTTT.

This rearrangement joins TRBV3-1 to TRBJ2-2; D possibly corresponds to TRBD1 (5 bases). Germline V CDR1 and CDR2: LGHDT, YNNKEL (reference sequence). V shed 2 bases and J shed 6 bases, with 7 bases lying between them. This CDR3 contains 13 residues. The CDR3 protein is CASSQSRAGELFF. CDR3 nucleotides: TGTGCCAGCAGCCAAAGCAGGGCCGGGGAGCTGTTTTTT. Supplemented by reference TRBV3-1 and TRBJ2-2, the full variable domain reads DTAVSQTPKYLVTQMGNDKSIKCEQNLGHDTMYWYKQDSKKFLKIMFSYNNKELIINETVPNRFSPKSPDKAHLNLHINSLELGDSAVYFCASSQSRAGELFFGEGSRLTVL.

Comment on this clonotype: Since a much larger clone is just one base distant, this may be a read error. This sequence joins TRBV6-1 and TRBJ2-7; D gene uncertain. The CDR3 is 13 amino acids. Per germline, CDR1 MNHNS and CDR2 SASEGT. The ends were cut back, 5 bases at V and 6 bases at J, with 14 bases in the middle. CDR3 residues: CASSYTPIGEQYF. CDR3 in DNA: TGTGCCAGCAGTTACACCCCTATCGGCGAGCAGTACTTC.

In this sample, this clonotype turned up a few times. This chain uses TRBV15 with TRBJ1-5; weak D call: TRBD1 (6 bases). The CDR3 runs 14 residues. The germline V gene encodes CDR1 LNHNV and CDR2 YYDKDF (reference sequence). Trimming removed 8 bases at V and 0 bases at J, with 11 bases between. The CDR3 sequence: CATADSDSNQPQHF. The DNA of the CDR3 is TGTGCCACCGCGGACAGTGATAGCAATCAGCCCCAGCATTTT.

This rearrangement joins TRBV7-9 to TRBJ1-5; D unclear. The CDR3 is 14 residues long. The germline V gene has CDR1 SEHNR and CDR2 FQNEAQ (reference sequence). V lost 4 bases to trimming and J lost 5 bases, with 12 bases between them. CDR3 sequence reads: CASSSPGKDQPQHF. The DNA for the CDR3 is TGTGCCAGCAGCTCGCCGGGGAAGGATCAGCCCCAGCATTTT.

Details on this clonotype: The junction does not match germline at one end; this may be a read error. The CDR3 DNA follows: TGTGCCAGCAGCTTAGTTTTAGGGGGAGCCTATTTC. Translated: CASSLVLGGAYF. J is TRBJ1-2 and V is TRBV7-9; D possibly corresponds to TRBD1 (6 bases). This CDR3 has 12 amino acids. Germline CDR1 is SEHNR and CDR2 is FQNEAQ (reference sequence).

The chain uses TRBV29-1 and TRBJ2-6; weak D call: TRBD2 (5 bases). V gave up 5 bases and J gave up 0 bases, with 8 bases separating them. This CDR3 contains 14 residues. Germline V lookup: CDR1 SQVTM, CDR2 ANQGSEA. In DNA form, the CDR3 reads TGCAGCGTTCGTACTAGCTCTGGGGCCAACGTCCTGACTTTC. It codes for CSVRTSSGANVLTF.

The V call is TRBV3-1, the J call TRBJ2-2, with 9 nucleotides matching TRBD1. V gave up 4 bases and J gave up 6 bases; unmatched junction bases: 6. There are 15 residues in the CDR3. From germline, CDR1 is LGHDT and CDR2 YNNKEL (reference sequence). The CDR3 DNA follows: TGTGCCAGCAGCCTCGGGACAGGGACGGCCGGGGAGCTGTTTTTT. Amino acids: CASSLGTGTAGELFF.

CDR3 DNA sequence: TGCGCCAGCAGCTCACAGGGAGCGCCGCCAGAGACCCAGTACTTC. Its protein is CASSSQGAPPETQYF. The chain has TRBV5-1 and TRBJ2-5, with TRBD1 as a possible D gene (6 bases). CDR1 and CDR2 from the germline V gene are SGHRS and YFSETQ. The length of the CDR3 is 15 residues. V was shortened by 3 bases and J by 4 bases, with 16 bases between the two germline ends.

V usage is TRBV5-1 and J usage is TRBJ1-1; 7 bases map to TRBD1. J lost 3 bases, V lost 0 bases, and 8 bases had no gene match. The CDR3 length is 16 residues. Looked up from germline, CDR1 is SGHRS and CDR2 is YFSETQ. CDR3 sequence reads: CASSLGRGRFDTEAFF. The DNA of the CDR3 is TGCGCCAGCAGCTTGGGAAGGGGGCGTTTTGACACTGAAGCTTTCTTT.

This clonotype has a handful of counts. V usage is TRBV10-2 and J usage is TRBJ1-2; D not certain. Deletions cut 7 bases from V and 4 bases from J, with 13 bases between. The CDR3 has 13 amino acids. Germline CDR1 is WSHSY and CDR2 is SAAADI. The CDR3 spells CASTGDGFYGYTF. The CDR3 coding sequence is TGCGCCAGCACCGGAGACGGGTTCTATGGCTACACCTTC.

This chain uses TRBV7-2 with TRBJ1-2; the D gene is possibly TRBD1 (5 bases). This CDR3 is built from 16 residues. V lost 2 bases and J lost 4, with 17 bases in between. From germline, CDR1 is SGHTA and CDR2 FQGNSA. The CDR3 loop is CASSLIKRGGTYGYTF. In nucleotides, the CDR3 is TGTGCCAGCAGCTTAATTAAGCGGGGGGGGACCTATGGCTACACCTTC.

This clonotype occurred many times. The chain is built from TRBV20-1 and TRBJ1-1; TRBD1 is a possible D gene (5 bases). The ends were cut back, 3 bases at V and 0 bases at J, with 17 bases in the middle. This CDR3 is 16 amino acids long. Germline V gene sequence: CDR1 DFQATT, CDR2 SNEGSKA (reference sequence). In nucleotides, the CDR3 is TGCAGTGCTAGCCTGAAACCAGGGTCCCTGAACACTGAAGCTTTCTTT. Translated: CSASLKPGSLNTEAFF.